This T cell receptor (beta chain) was documented in a study of CD8+CD57+ T cells in acquired aplastic anemia. Genomic DNA served as template for TCR beta VDJ and CDR3 profiling. TCRdb passed the reads through MiXCR, listing each CDR3 protein once. This table has about 150,000 distinct CDR3 sequences, 40% to 65% appearing once. This clonotype was picked up many times. The CDR3 runs 12 residues. V shed 8 bases and J shed 4 bases, with 11 bases lying between them. CDR1 LNHDA and CDR2 SQIVND come from the germline V gene (reference sequence). The patients chosen for sequencing had shown expansion of CD8+CD57+ cells (detected by flow cytometry).

This chain uses TRBV19 with TRBJ1-2, with D uncertain. The sequence came from a human donor with aplastic anemia. The sequencing input was sorted CD4+, CD8+, or CD8+CD57+ T cells (not recorded which) from PBMCs. The DNA for the CDR3 is TGTGCCAGTCGAGCGGGCAGCTATGGCTACACCTTC. This gives the protein CASRAGSYGYTF. The whole variable domain, remainder taken from reference TRBV19 and TRBJ1-2, is DGGITQSPKYLFRKEGQNVTLSCEQNLNHDAMYWYRQDPGQGLRLIYYSQIVNDFQKGDIAEGYSVSREKKESFPLTVTSAQKNPTAFYLCASRAGSYGYTFGSGTRLTVV.